This T cell receptor (beta chain) was retrieved from a study of CD8+ T cells in alopecia areata. Treatment: oral pan-JAK inhibitor, 5-10 mg twice daily. The trim removed 6 bases at V and 3 bases at J, leaving 6 bases unmatched. Germline V gene data show CDR1 as SGHRS and CDR2 as YFSETQ. The CDR3 is made up of 14 amino acids. RNA extraction and reverse transcription yielded cDNA as sequencing template. Repertoires were generated with immunoSEQ multiplex PCR, while TCRdb's copy carries only in-frame clones and drops some. Counted here are roughly 180,000 clones, about three fifths occurring once; the ten biggest clones make up around 3%.

V and J are TRBV5-1 and TRBJ2-5; TRBD1 agrees at 9 bases. Specimen: CD4+ T cells sorted from blood, collected at week 4, from a patient treated with tofacitinib. This TCR came from a human donor with alopecia areata. The CDR3 DNA reads as TGCGCCAGCACTATACAGGGGGCAGAAGAGACCCAGTACTTC. Translating it yields CASTIQGAEETQYF.